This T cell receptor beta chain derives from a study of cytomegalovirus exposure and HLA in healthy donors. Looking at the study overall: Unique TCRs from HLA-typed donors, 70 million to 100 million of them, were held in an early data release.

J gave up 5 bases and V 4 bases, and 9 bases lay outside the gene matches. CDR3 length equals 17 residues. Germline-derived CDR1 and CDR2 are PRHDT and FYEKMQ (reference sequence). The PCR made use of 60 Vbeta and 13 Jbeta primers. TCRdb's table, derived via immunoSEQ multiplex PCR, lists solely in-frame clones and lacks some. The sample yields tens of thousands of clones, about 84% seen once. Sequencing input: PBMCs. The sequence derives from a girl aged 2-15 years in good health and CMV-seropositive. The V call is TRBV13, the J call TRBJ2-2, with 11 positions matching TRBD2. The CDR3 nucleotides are TGTGCCAGCAGCTACCGGGCTAGCGGGAGGAATACCGGGGAGCTGTTTTTT. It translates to CASSYRASGRNTGELFF.